The 11 T cell receptor beta chains below were found in one sample sequenced in a study of control samples from healthy donors and cancer patients. The repertoire was sequenced with immunoSEQ multiplex PCR; TCRdb's copy has only in-frame clones and lacks some. Here the sample spans 100,000 to 150,000 clones, about 88% being singletons. Sequencing used blood. Source of these receptors: a young man in good health.

The J gene is TRBJ1-1, the V gene TRBV4-1; TRBD1 aligns across 8 bases. The CDR3 is made up of 19 amino acids. V lost 6 bases, J lost 0 bases, and 18 bases stayed unmatched. Germline V lookup: CDR1 MGHRA, CDR2 YSYEKL. The CDR3 DNA reads TGCGCCAGCAGTCGGACAGGGCTGGGGAATGGAGGGATGAACACTGAAGCTTTCTTT. It codes for CASSRTGLGNGGMNTEAFF.

This chain uses TRBV11-3 with TRBJ2-2; no clear D. Per germline, CDR1 SGHNT and CDR2 YENEEA. V lost 8 bases and J lost 3, with 13 bases in between. This CDR3 is 14 amino acids long. The CDR3 DNA reads TGTGCCAGCGCCTTAAGGGAACACACCGGGGAGCTGTTTTTT. This gives the protein CASALREHTGELFF.

This chain uses TRBV6-4 with TRBJ2-2; TRBD2 matches at 12 bases. The V gene's germline CDR1 is MRHNA and CDR2 SNTAGT. Trimming removed 3 bases from V and 7 bases from J; junction bases left unmatched: 9. This CDR3 spans 17 amino acids. Here the CDR3 DNA reads TGTGCCAGCAGTGAGGGCGGGACTAGCGGGTTCGGCGGGGAGCTGTTTTTT. Translation: CASSEGGTSGFGGELFF.

The CDR3 here is CASSLNDRLLGGAFF. The CDR3, as DNA: TGTGCCAGCAGTTTAAACGACAGGTTATTGGGGGGAGCTTTCTTT. V and J are TRBV6-2 or TRBV6-3 and TRBJ1-1; tentatively, D is TRBD1 (6 bases). Trimming cost V 4 bases and J 10 bases, with 22 bases left between them. CDR3 length equals 15 residues. Germline values: CDR1 MNHEY, CDR2 SVGEGT.

The chain links TRBV7-8 to TRBJ2-7; 8 positions match TRBD2. With V trimmed by 5 bases and J by 4 bases, 7 bases remained unmatched. The V gene's germline CDR1 is SGHVS and CDR2 FQNEAQ. The CDR3 is made up of 14 amino acids. The CDR3 reads CASSTGTSVYEQYF. The CDR3 region has the DNA TGTGCCAGCAGCACCGGGACTAGTGTATACGAGCAGTACTTC.

The chain is built from TRBV11-2 and TRBJ2-7; no clear D. The CDR3 totals 11 residues. Between the trimmed V and J ends, which lost 6 bases and 3 bases, there was a span of 6 bases. Germline CDR1 is SGHAT and CDR2 is FQNNGV. The CDR3 loop is CASRLGYEQYF. CDR3 in DNA: TGTGCCAGCAGGCTTGGCTACGAGCAGTACTTC.

V usage is TRBV6-5 and J usage is TRBJ2-7; D is ambiguous. This CDR3 is 14 amino acids long. Deletions cut 7 bases from V and 4 bases from J, with 17 bases between. The germline CDR1 and CDR2 sequences are MNHEY and SVGAGI. The CDR3 is CASTLRSYPYEQYF. The DNA for the CDR3 is TGTGCCAGCACTCTACGGTCCTATCCTTACGAGCAGTACTTC.

The chain links TRBV19 to TRBJ1-5, with 8 bases lining up with TRBD1. The V segment lost 3 bases and the J segment 7 bases; nucleotides outside the gene matches: 11. The CDR3 contains 16 residues. Germline loops: CDR1 LNHDA, CDR2 SQIVND (reference sequence). The CDR3 DNA sequence: TGTGCCAGTAGTATTCCCGGACAGGGAGAGAGGCAGCCCCAGCATTTT. Protein product: CASSIPGQGERQPQHF.

This sequence joins TRBV5-1 and TRBJ2-7; TRBD2 matches 13 bases. Germline V lookup: CDR1 SGHRS, CDR2 YFSETQ. The CDR3 sequence is 17 residues long. Losses at the gene ends were 4 bases for V and 3 bases for J; bases not matched to a gene: 10. For the CDR3, the DNA is TGCGCCAGCAGCAAGCTGACTAGCGGGGGGAGTTTCTACGAGCAGTACTTC. As protein: CASSKLTSGGSFYEQYF.

The chain has TRBV29-1 and TRBJ2-6; 7 nucleotides align to TRBD1. The CDR3 sequence is 17 residues long. From germline, CDR1 is SQVTM and CDR2 ANQGSEA. V gave up 7 bases and J gave up 0 bases; unmatched junction bases: 12. This CDR3 is CSGSDRDSLSGANVLTF. The CDR3 DNA sequence: TGCAGCGGCTCTGACCGGGACAGCCTCTCTGGGGCCAACGTCCTGACTTTC. Full variable domain (missing parts from reference TRBV29-1 and TRBJ2-6): SAVISQKPSRDICQRGTSLTIQCQVDSQVTMMFWYRQQPGQSLTLIATANQGSEATYESGFVIDKFPISRPNLTFSTLTVSNMSPEDSSIYLCSGSDRDSLSGANVLTFGAGSRLTVL.

The chain recombines TRBV6-4 with TRBJ2-3; tentatively, D is TRBD1 or TRBD2 (5 bases each). CDR3 length: 15 amino acids. Trimming took off 3 bases at V and 1 base at J, with 11 bases between the two ends. CDR1 is MRHNA, CDR2 SNTAGT, per germline. The CDR3 loop reads CASSENGDGTDTQYF. CDR3 DNA: TGTGCCAGCAGTGAGAATGGGGACGGCACAGATACGCAGTATTTT.